This T cell receptor (beta chain) was captured by sequencing in a study of T-cell memory formation after mild COVID-19. Study in general: Largely, the TCR clusters proved donor specific. Whole-study results and caveats: SARS-CoV-2 specificity was not confirmed for second-wave clones peaking on day 37. Prior to infection, memory already included some responding clones, suggesting cross-reactive memory joined. Of the contracting clones, CD4+ ones lay mainly in CM and EM, and CD8+ ones in EMRA.

As regards this clonotype: The antigen remains unidentified.

Each CDR3 protein gets one entry after TCRdb re-called the 5' RACE reads with MiXCR. Of 100,000 to 150,000 distinct CDR3 sequences in the sample, about 15% were seen once. V was clipped by 2 bases and J by 7 bases, with 14 bases between them. The CDR3 consists of 15 residues. What was sequenced was PBMCs or a T cell subset sorted from them (not recorded which). The receptor was isolated from a man younger than 35 who had mild COVID-19 (a few samples of this study predate the infection). Cell type and time point are not known. V is TRBV12-3 or TRBV12-4 and J is TRBJ1-4, with D unclear. The chain's CDR3 is CASSLRGVGGEKLFF. The CDR3 coding sequence is TGTGCCAGCAGTTTACGCGGGGTCGGAGGTGAAAAACTGTTTTTT.